The subject of this entry is one T cell receptor beta chain. Its target is not known. This sample is drawn from a study of siplizumab effects on memory and regulatory T cells. In germline, CDR1 is MNHNY, CDR2 SVGAGI (reference sequence). With 0 bases removed from V and 8 bases from J, the gap between germline ends came to 13 bases. The CDR3 extends over 14 amino acids. Overall study findings and caveats: Siplizumab led to significantly less abundant alloreactive sequences that could be traced back to unstimulated CD4+ memory cells. Naive T cells were seemingly more diverse than memory cells, and major contributions to the alloresponse seemed to be made by them.

Sequencing used immunoSEQ multiplex PCR; TCRdb keeps in-frame clones, though not all of them. This sample has roughly 93,000 clones, with 90% to 95% found just once. The V gene is TRBV6-6, the J gene TRBJ1-1; the D is unclear. The sequence was collected from a human donor in good health. The source material was non-Treg CD4+ T cells sorted from blood. CDR3: CASSYSNVSPEAFF. The CDR3 DNA reads TGTGCCAGCAGTTACTCGAATGTCTCTCCCGAAGCTTTCTTT.